The sample holds a few counts of the clone carrying this T cell receptor (beta chain). The data stem from a study of T cells in Graves' hyperthyroidism and ophthalmopathy. From germline, CDR1 is SGHTA and CDR2 FQGNSA. This CDR3 region has 16 residues. V dropped 2 bases and J dropped 2 bases, with 15 bases sitting between them. Fresh peripheral blood, about 9.9 ml, yielded the PBMCs. Researchers took RNA transcripts and amplified the TCR beta CDR3 regions from them. Using the HTBI primer set, a first-round RT-PCR was run on the TCR CDR3. TCRdb itself ran the multiplex PCR reads through MiXCR, one entry per CDR3 protein. The sample carries 690,000 or so distinct CDR3 sequences, roughly a sixth recorded once.

The sequence came from a woman aged 50 to 60 with Graves' hyperthyroidism that later progressed to Graves' ophthalmopathy. The V gene is TRBV7-2, the J gene TRBJ2-5; a possible D gene is TRBD1 (7 bases). The specimen was blood. CDR3 in DNA: TGTGCCAGCAGCTTATCAGGGGGGACGACACAAGAGACCCAGTACTTC. Its protein product is CASSLSGGTTQETQYF.